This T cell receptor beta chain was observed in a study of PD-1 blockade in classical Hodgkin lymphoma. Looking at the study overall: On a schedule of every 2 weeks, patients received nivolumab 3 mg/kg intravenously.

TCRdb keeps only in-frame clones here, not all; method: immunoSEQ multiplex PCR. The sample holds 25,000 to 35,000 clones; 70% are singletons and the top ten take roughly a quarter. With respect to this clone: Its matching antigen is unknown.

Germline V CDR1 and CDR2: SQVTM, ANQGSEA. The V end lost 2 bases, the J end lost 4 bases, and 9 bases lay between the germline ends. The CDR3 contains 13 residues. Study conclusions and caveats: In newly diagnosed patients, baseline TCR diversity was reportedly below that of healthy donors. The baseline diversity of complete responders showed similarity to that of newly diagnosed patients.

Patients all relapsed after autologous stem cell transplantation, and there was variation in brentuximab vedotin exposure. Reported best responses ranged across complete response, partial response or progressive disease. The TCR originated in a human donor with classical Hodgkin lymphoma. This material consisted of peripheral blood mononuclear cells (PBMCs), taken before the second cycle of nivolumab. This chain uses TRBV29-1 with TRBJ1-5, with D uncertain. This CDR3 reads CSVEKAENQPQHF. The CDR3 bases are TGCAGCGTTGAAAAGGCAGAAAATCAGCCCCAGCATTTT.